This TCR beta chain was sequenced for a study of T cell changes during pregnancy in multiple sclerosis. CDR1 SGHNT and CDR2 YYREEE come from the germline V gene (reference sequence). The CDR3 has 16 amino acids. J was trimmed by 6 bases and V by 0 bases; bases with no gene match: 4. The method was immunoSEQ multiplex PCR; TCRdb's version includes in-frame clones alone and lacks a portion of them. This sample yields some 100,000 clones, of which approximately 94% are seen a single time; around 0.9% belongs to the top ten. The chain has TRBV5-4 and TRBJ2-2; 11 nucleotides align to TRBD2. This clonotype was obtained from a female donor with multiple sclerosis, enrolled in a pregnancy study. The sequences come from peripheral blood, collected before pregnancy. The CDR3 loop reads CASSLEALAGAGELFF. DNA for the CDR3: TGTGCCAGCAGCTTGGAGGCACTAGCGGGAGCCGGGGAGCTGTTTTTT.